Shown below are 22 T cell receptor beta chains from a single sample sequenced in a study of regulatory T cells in long-lasting Graves disease. Time point here: newly diagnosed GD, antithyroid drugs for less than 3 months. The TCR library was made from RNA that had been extracted from PBMCs in TRIzol. Construction of TCR beta libraries relied on iRepertoire HTBI primers and on Arm-PCR targeting CDR3 regions. TCRdb reprocessed the multiplex PCR reads with MiXCR, giving one entry per CDR3 protein. The sample has 320,000 or so distinct CDR3 sequences; 18% are singletons. This sample comprised peripheral blood mononuclear cells (PBMCs), obtained at new diagnosis, from a patient treated with antithyroid drugs. The receptors come from a female donor with Graves disease.

About this clonotype: This CDR3 is missing its conserved last phenylalanine or tryptophan, likely due to a read error. The chain uses TRBV6-1 and TRBJ2-1; 8 nucleotides agree with TRBD2. The DNA matches TRBJ2-7 better at its end, which makes the J call doubtful. This CDR3 is built from 14 residues. From germline, CDR1 is MNHNS and CDR2 SASEGT. CDR3: CASAIAGTSGEQYL. The CDR3 coding sequence is TGTGCCAGCGCTATAGCGGGGACCTCAGGCGAGCAGTACCTC.

This clonotype came up many times. The chain is built from TRBV7-9 and TRBJ2-3, with unresolved D. The CDR3 spans 13 residues. Germline V gives CDR1 SEHNR, CDR2 FQNEAQ (reference sequence). Trimming cost V 1 base and J 9 bases, with 11 bases left between them. In DNA, the CDR3 is TGTGCCAGCAGCTTAGAGCTGGCCCTAACGCAGTATTTT. Residues: CASSLELALTQYF.

This clonotype was seen at least ten times. The DNA for the CDR3 is TGTGCCAGCAGCCTTAAATGGGGGGTGGGGCGCTCCGAAGCTTTCTTT. Translation: CASSLKWGVGRSEAFF. This sequence joins TRBV11-2 and TRBJ1-1, with TRBD1 as a possible D gene (5 bases). The CDR3 loop spans 16 amino acids. Germline V gives CDR1 SGHAT, CDR2 FQNNGV. V lost 5 bases and J 8 bases, leaving 24 bases between the germline ends.

This clonotype has a count of ten or more. The chain combines TRBV9 with TRBJ1-5; D remains ambiguous. The germline V gene has CDR1 SGDLS and CDR2 YYNGEE. The length of the CDR3 is 15 residues. Trimming shortened V by 2 bases and J by 0 bases, and 9 bases separated the two germline ends. The CDR3 loop reads CASSVLRNSNQPQHF. For the CDR3, the DNA is TGTGCCAGCAGCGTGTTACGGAATAGCAATCAGCCCCAGCATTTT.

This clonotype has a count of ten or more. J is TRBJ1-1 and V is TRBV12-3 or TRBV12-4, with TRBD1 identical over 7 bases. After removal of 5 bases from V and 2 bases from J, the junction contained 8 bases not matched to a gene. This CDR3 has 15 residues. For the CDR3, the DNA is TGTGCCAGCAGTCCTGGGACAGATATTAACACTGAAGCTTTCTTT. This encodes CASSPGTDINTEAFF.

This clonotype was found many times. The chain recombines TRBV7-9 with TRBJ2-7; possible D gene TRBD2, 8 bases. The CDR3 extends over 17 amino acids. V was clipped by 5 bases and J by 4 bases, with 24 bases between them. CDR1 SEHNR and CDR2 FQNEAQ come from the germline V gene (reference sequence). CDR3 DNA sequence: TGTGCCAGCAGCCCCGACAGGGCGGCTAGCGGGCCTTACGAGCAGTACTTC. Translated, it gives CASSPDRAASGPYEQYF.

The V and J genes are TRBV11-2 and TRBJ2-5; 14 bases map to TRBD2. CDR1 and CDR2 (germline): SGHAT, FQNNGV. The CDR3 contains 16 residues. After removal of 5 bases from V and 6 bases from J, the junction contained 8 bases not matched to a gene. The DNA for the CDR3 is TGTGCCAGCAGCAGGGGACTAGCGGGAGTTTGGAAGACCCAGTACTTC. Residues: CASSRGLAGVWKTQYF.

This clonotype was seen many times. The V gene is TRBV24-1, the J gene TRBJ2-7; the match to TRBD2 covers 8 bases. The J segment lost 2 bases and the V segment lost 1 base, leaving 18 bases of the junction unmatched. The CDR3 contains 20 residues. Germline CDR1 KGHDR, CDR2 SFDVKD. The CDR3 reads CATSDLMGTLFGGLAYEQYF. CDR3 DNA: TGTGCCACCAGTGATTTAATGGGGACTCTGTTTGGGGGACTAGCCTACGAGCAGTACTTC.

A remark on this clonotype: This may be a read error: a much more frequent sequence differs by one nucleotide. This chain joins TRBV2 and TRBJ2-2; possibly TRBD1 for D (5 bases). Germline V gives CDR1 SNHLY, CDR2 FYNNEI. V dropped 8 bases and J dropped 6 bases, with 10 bases sitting between them. The CDR3 has 12 residues. The CDR3 sequence is CASGAIPGELFF. The CDR3 coding sequence is TGTGCCAGCGGGGCCATACCCGGGGAGCTGTTTTTT.

This clonotype was counted many times. The V and J genes are TRBV11-2 and TRBJ2-7, with D tentatively TRBD1 (6 bases). The CDR3 contains 14 residues. The germline gives CDR1 SGHAT, CDR2 FQNNGV. The V end lost 5 bases, the J end lost 5 bases, and 16 bases lay between the germline ends. The CDR3 DNA follows: TGTGCCAGCAGCACTACAGGGCTAGCCCACGAGCAGTACTTC. Protein sequence: CASSTTGLAHEQYF.

Regarding this clonotype: A far bigger clonotype differs at one base, so this is likely a read error. V is TRBV27 and J is TRBJ1-2; D uncertain. Germline CDR1 is MNHEY and CDR2 is SMNVEV (reference sequence). Deletions cut 2 bases from V and 1 base from J, with 5 bases between. This CDR3 spans 13 amino acids. The CDR3: CASSLGINYGYTF. In DNA form, the CDR3 reads TGTGCCAGCAGTTTAGGGATTAACTATGGCTACACCTTC.

In its sample, this clonotype was seen many times. This chain's CDR3 is CASSLGTEHIQYF. DNA of the CDR3: TGCGCCAGCAGCCTCGGGACAGAGCACATTCAGTACTTC. V and J are TRBV5-1 and TRBJ2-4, with 7 nucleotides matching TRBD1. CDR1 SGHRS and CDR2 YFSETQ come from the germline V gene. V lost 4 bases to trimming and J lost 8 bases; unmatched junction nucleotides: 6. The CDR3 is made up of 13 amino acids.

This clonotype was seen at least ten times. The V gene is TRBV5-8, the J gene TRBJ2-5, with 10 positions matching TRBD1. The germline V gene encodes CDR1 SGHTS and CDR2 YDEGEE. The ends lost 1 base at V and 5 bases at J; junction bases unmatched: 5. The length of the CDR3 is 15 residues. CDR3 DNA sequence: TGTGCCAGCAGCTTGATAGGACAGGGGGTCGAGACCCAGTACTTC. It specifies CASSLIGQGVETQYF.

The sample holds many counts of this clonotype. The V call is TRBV12-3 or TRBV12-4, the J call TRBJ2-1; a weak D match, TRBD2 (5 bases). This CDR3 spans 15 amino acids. V was cut by 5 bases and J by 7 bases, with 18 bases left in between. CDR3 loop: CASSDPLRVGNEQFF. The CDR3 bases are TGTGCCAGCAGTGACCCCTTGCGGGTGGGGAATGAGCAGTTCTTC.

The rearrangement links TRBV6-1 to TRBJ2-1, with TRBD1 matching 11 bases. Unmatched junction bases numbered 4, after V lost 5 bases and J lost 7 bases. This CDR3 region has 14 residues. Germline values: CDR1 MNHNS, CDR2 SASEGT. CDR3: CASSPWDRGNEQFF. In nucleotides, the CDR3 is TGTGCCAGCAGTCCGTGGGACAGGGGGAATGAGCAGTTCTTC.

Comment on this clonotype: The conserved phenylalanine or tryptophan normally closing the CDR3 is absent here, so this likely arose from a read error. This chain connects TRBV30 to TRBJ2-7; the match to TRBD2 covers 7 bases. Trimming at V came to 1 base and at J to 1 base, leaving 1 base not matched to a gene. The germline V gene has CDR1 GTSNPN and CDR2 SVGIG (reference sequence). CDR3 length equals 13 residues. CDR3 amino acids: CAWSGGGSYEQYS. CDR3 bases: TGTGCCTGGAGTGGGGGAGGGTCCTACGAGCAGTACTCC.

This clonotype was observed at least ten times. The rearrangement joins TRBV28 to TRBJ1-5, with D perhaps TRBD1 (6 bases). V gave up 5 bases and J gave up 5 bases, with 16 bases separating them. Germline CDR1 reads MDHEN; CDR2 reads SYDVKM. The CDR3 loop spans 15 amino acids. CDR3 loop: CASSAGGQGYQPQHF. CDR3 sequence (DNA): TGTGCCAGCAGTGCCGGGGGGCAGGGATATCAGCCCCAGCATTTT.

This sequence joins TRBV5-6 and TRBJ2-2; unclear D gene. The CDR3 extends over 17 amino acids. CDR1 SGHDT and CDR2 YYEEEE come from the germline V gene. Trimming pared 0 bases from V and 6 bases from J, leaving 18 bases between. CDR3 amino acids: CASSLVLGFLGPGELFF. DNA of the CDR3: TGTGCCAGCAGCTTGGTTCTCGGGTTCCTTGGGCCCGGGGAGCTGTTTTTT.

This clonotype was observed at least ten times. V is TRBV6-2 or TRBV6-3 and J is TRBJ2-7; no clear D. The V and J ends lost 8 bases and 4 bases respectively, with 15 bases between them. The CDR3 has 13 amino acids. Germline V gene sequence: CDR1 MNHEY, CDR2 SVGEGT. The CDR3 sequence is CASCNGRSYEQYF. The CDR3, as DNA: TGTGCCAGCTGCAATGGGCGGTCGTACGAGCAGTACTTC.

There are a few counts of this clonotype. The chain joins TRBV9 to TRBJ2-2; 10 bases are shared with TRBD2. Germline V CDR1 and CDR2: SGDLS, YYNGEE. The CDR3 runs 16 residues. Trimming took 3 bases from V and 6 from J; bases not matched to a gene: 8. The CDR3 coding sequence is TGTGCCAGCAGCGACCGGGGACTAGCGTTACCCGGGGAGCTGTTTTTT. Protein product: CASSDRGLALPGELFF.

The J gene is TRBJ2-1, the V gene TRBV7-9; D is uncertain. Trimming left V 6 bases short and J 1 base short, with 16 bases between. The CDR3 sequence is 16 residues long. Germline V gene data show CDR1 as SEHNR and CDR2 as FQNEAQ (reference sequence). CDR3 coding DNA: TGTGCCAGCAGGCCCCTGGCAGCGAGGTCCTACAATGAGCAGTTCTTC. Translating gives CASRPLAARSYNEQFF.

This clonotype has a count of ten or more. The chain carries TRBV6-1 and TRBJ2-1; D gene ambiguous. The V end lost 0 bases, the J end lost 0 bases, and 9 bases lay between the germline ends. There are 16 residues in the CDR3. Per germline, CDR1 MNHNS and CDR2 SASEGT. CDR3 region: CASSEARGSSYNEQFF. Here the CDR3 DNA reads TGTGCCAGCAGTGAAGCGCGCGGCAGCTCCTACAATGAGCAGTTCTTC.